This T cell receptor (beta chain) stems from a study of T cells after yellow fever vaccination. The overall study: Fractions of low cell number were prepared using SMART-Seq v4 Ultra Low Input.

Study results and limitations: Weaker, the secondary response had a peak occurring faster, on day 5 versus 15.

With respect to this clonotype: Its specificity is not known.

Per germline, CDR1 LNHDA and CDR2 SQIVND (reference sequence). CDR3 length: 13 amino acids. The V and J ends lost 6 bases and 1 base respectively, with 9 bases between them. MiXCR was run by TCRdb on the 5' RACE reads, yielding one entry per CDR3 protein. In the table there are about 170,000 distinct CDR3 sequences, around 10% of which are singletons. The chain carries TRBV19 and TRBJ1-1; D gene uncertain. This TCR derives from a man younger than 30 who received the YFV17D yellow fever vaccine. Sequenced material: CD8+ T cells sorted from PBMCs, taken 15 days after the yellow fever booster vaccination. The CDR3 DNA sequence: TGTGCCAGTAGAGAATCGGGGAACACTGAAGCTTTCTTT. This encodes CASRESGNTEAFF.